The 29 T cell receptor beta chains in this list originate from one sample, sequenced in a study of OX40 agonist ivuxolimab in advanced cancers. Here immunoSEQ multiplex PCR was the method, and the copy in TCRdb shows in-frame clones only, minus some. The sample contains 73,000 or so clones, around nine tenths of which appear only once. The specimen was CD4+ or CD8+ T cells sorted from blood, collected in a trial of the OX40 agonist ivuxolimab. These receptors were obtained from an adult with an advanced solid tumor such as melanoma, head and neck, liver or kidney cancer.

The chain couples TRBV15 to TRBJ2-5; no clear D gene. Germline assignment: CDR1 LNHNV and CDR2 YYDKDF (reference sequence). V lost 1 base, J lost 3 bases, and 6 bases lay in between. This CDR3 is built from 13 residues. Written as DNA, the CDR3 is TGTGCCACCAGCAGAGGGGCAGAAGAGACCCAGTACTTC. Protein product: CATSRGAEETQYF.

This chain joins TRBV29-1 and TRBJ1-1; 8 positions agree with TRBD1. The V gene's germline CDR1 is SQVTM and CDR2 ANQGSEA. V lost 5 bases, J lost 8 bases, and 16 bases stayed unmatched. The CDR3 runs 15 residues. The CDR3 coding sequence is TGCAGCGTTCAGAAGTCAGGGGGCCCGGCTGGGGAAGCTTTCTTT. This gives the protein CSVQKSGGPAGEAFF.

The CDR3 here is CASSQDRGAPDTQYF. The CDR3 DNA follows: TGTGCCAGCAGCCAGGACAGGGGGGCCCCAGATACGCAGTATTTT. The gene calls are TRBV5-4 and TRBJ2-3, with TRBD1 identical over 10 bases. The CDR3 is 15 amino acids. V shed 4 bases and J 4 bases; nucleotides not matched to a gene: 6. CDR1 and CDR2 from the germline V gene are SGHNT and YYREEE (reference sequence).

This clone was seen more than once but under ten times. This sequence joins TRBV29-1 and TRBJ1-1; D is unresolved. The CDR3 has 12 residues. The ends were cut back, 7 bases at V and 3 bases at J, with 12 bases in the middle. The germline V gene has CDR1 SQVTM and CDR2 ANQGSEA. In DNA form, the CDR3 reads TGCAGCGGACTAAATCGGGACACTGAAGCTTTCTTT. Its translation: CSGLNRDTEAFF.

The rearrangement joins TRBV7-9 to TRBJ1-2; TRBD1 is a possible D gene (6 bases). The CDR3 loop spans 15 amino acids. Trimming pared 2 bases from V and 8 bases from J, leaving 18 bases between. The germline V gene has CDR1 SEHNR and CDR2 FQNEAQ (reference sequence). The CDR3: CASSLSYGRGTGYTF. The CDR3 coding sequence is TGTGCCAGCAGCTTATCTTACGGCAGGGGAACCGGCTACACCTTC.

This chain links TRBV4-1 with TRBJ1-1; TRBD1 might be the D (5 bases). The ends were cut back, 4 bases at V and 8 bases at J, with 17 bases in the middle. Germline V CDR1 and CDR2: MGHRA, YSYEKL. The CDR3 sequence is 14 residues long. The CDR3 nucleotides are TGCGCCAGCAGCCCCTCTCGAGGGTGGGGGGAAGCTTTCTTT. It is translated as CASSPSRGWGEAFF.

The chain links TRBV7-3 to TRBJ1-1; weak D call: TRBD1 (6 bases). The CDR3 runs to 16 residues. From germline, CDR1 is SGHTA and CDR2 FQGTGA. Trimming removed 5 bases at V and 0 bases at J, with 16 bases between. The CDR3 nucleotides are TGTGCCAGCAGCCAGGGGCCTCCACCTATGAACACTGAAGCTTTCTTT. As protein: CASSQGPPPMNTEAFF. Using reference TRBV7-3 and TRBJ1-1 for the parts outside the CDR3, the full variable domain is GAGVSQTPSNKVTEKGKYVELRCDPISGHTALYWYRQSLGQGPEFLIYFQGTGAADDSGLPNDRFFAVRPEGSVSTLKIQRTERGDSAVYLCASSQGPPPMNTEAFFGQGTRLTVV.

The chain uses TRBV5-1 and TRBJ2-1; the match to TRBD2 covers 8 bases. CDR1 and CDR2 (germline): SGHRS, YFSETQ. CDR3 length: 15 amino acids. V lost 4 bases to trimming and J lost 9 bases; unmatched junction nucleotides: 12. DNA of the CDR3: TGCGCCAGCAGCCAAACTAGCGGATCTAGTGGTGAGCAGTTCTTC. Its translation is CASSQTSGSSGEQFF.

V and J are TRBV7-2 and TRBJ2-7; 7 nucleotides align to TRBD1. After removal of 5 bases from V and 3 bases from J, the junction contained 4 bases not matched to a gene. This CDR3 is built from 13 residues. The germline CDR1 and CDR2 sequences are SGHTA and FQGNSA. CDR3 in amino acids: CASSPGQIYEQYF. CDR3 DNA: TGTGCCAGCAGCCCGGGACAGATCTACGAGCAGTACTTC. The entire variable domain, with the rest obtained from reference TRBV7-2 and TRBJ2-7, is as follows: GAGVSQSPSNKVTEKGKDVELRCDPISGHTALYWYRQSLGQGLEFLIYFQGNSAPDKSGLPSDRFSAERTGGSVSTLTIQRTQQEDSAVYLCASSPGQIYEQYFGPGTRLTVT.

The chain uses TRBV5-1 and TRBJ2-2, with D unclear. Germline CDR1 is SGHRS and CDR2 is YFSETQ. The CDR3 runs 16 residues. V was pared by 4 bases and J by 2 bases, with 15 bases between. The DNA for the CDR3 is TGCGCCAGCAGCCCACAGAGCAACCCAAACACCGGGGAGCTGTTTTTT. This codes for CASSPQSNPNTGELFF. The whole variable domain, filled in from reference TRBV5-1 and TRBJ2-2, reads KAGVTQTPRYLIKTRGQQVTLSCSPISGHRSVSWYQQTPGQGLQFLFEYFSETQRNKGNFPGRFSGRQFSNSRSEMNVSTLELGDSALYLCASSPQSNPNTGELFFGEGSRLTVL.

V gene TRBV28 combines with J gene TRBJ1-1, with a weak D call TRBD1 (6 bases). The CDR3 loop spans 14 amino acids. Germline CDR1 is MDHEN and CDR2 is SYDVKM. V lost 6 bases to trimming and J lost 3 bases, with 14 bases between them. CDR3 region: CASRGSTGYTEAFF. CDR3 DNA sequence: TGTGCCAGCAGGGGGTCAACAGGGTACACTGAAGCTTTCTTT.

V usage is TRBV14 and J usage is TRBJ1-2; the D is unclear. The V gene's germline CDR1 is SGHDN and CDR2 FVKESK. V lost 0 bases to trimming and J lost 2 bases, with 4 bases between them. The CDR3 is 13 residues long. CDR3 in amino acids: CASSQDRNYGYTF. The CDR3 nucleotides are TGTGCCAGCAGCCAAGATCGCAACTATGGCTACACCTTC.

Here the CDR3 DNA reads TGCGGTGTGGAGTGGAATGAAAAACTGTTTTTT. The encoded protein is CGVEWNEKLFF. V gene TRBV20-1 combines with J gene TRBJ1-4; D call uncertain. This CDR3 has 11 residues. Germline V gene data show CDR1 as DFQATT and CDR2 as SNEGSKA (reference sequence).

The rearrangement links TRBV4-1 to TRBJ2-5, with TRBD2 matching over 14 bases. Per germline, CDR1 MGHRA and CDR2 YSYEKL. There are 18 residues in the CDR3. The ends lost 2 bases at V and 4 bases at J; junction bases unmatched: 9. The CDR3 loop reads CASSQSGTSGSRGETQYF. The CDR3 bases are TGCGCCAGCAGCCAATCCGGGACTAGCGGGAGCCGGGGAGAGACCCAGTACTTC.

V gene TRBV9 combines with J gene TRBJ1-2; D is uncertain. The CDR3 contains 13 residues. V was pared by 0 bases and J by 3 bases, with 6 bases between. Looked up from germline, CDR1 is SGDLS and CDR2 is YYNGEE. CDR3 DNA sequence: TGTGCCAGCAGCGTAGCGGCAGACTATGGCTACACCTTC. Protein: CASSVAADYGYTF.

The chain is built from TRBV20-1 and TRBJ2-5; D unclear. This CDR3 region has 11 residues. Trimming cost V 3 bases and J 5 bases, with 7 bases left between them. Germline-derived CDR1 and CDR2 are DFQATT and SNEGSKA (reference sequence). The CDR3 DNA reads TGCAGTGCTAGGTTGGGGGAGACCCAGTACTTC. Its translation: CSARLGETQYF.

The genes are TRBV6-1 and TRBJ2-2; D remains unclear. Per germline, CDR1 MNHNS and CDR2 SASEGT. The CDR3 is 11 amino acids. Trimming cost V 7 bases and J 5 bases, with 5 bases left between them. The CDR3 DNA sequence: TGTGCCAGCATAGAAACCGGGGAGCTGTTTTTT. It yields the protein CASIETGELFF.

This clone has only one observation. The rearrangement links TRBV18 to TRBJ1-5, with D perhaps TRBD1 (5 bases). The germline V and J ends were trimmed by 6 bases and 7 bases, with 13 bases remaining between them. Germline CDR1 reads KGHSH; CDR2 reads LQKENI. The CDR3 is 13 amino acids. CDR3 sequence reads: CASSLRDGQPQHF. CDR3 bases: TGTGCCAGCTCGCTCCGGGACGGGCAGCCCCAGCATTTT.

This clone was counted only a few times. This rearrangement joins TRBV28 to TRBJ1-1, with D unresolved. Germline V gene sequence: CDR1 MDHEN, CDR2 SYDVKM. The CDR3 extends over 12 amino acids. Trimming shortened V by 5 bases and J by 3 bases, and 7 bases separated the two germline ends. The CDR3 loop is CASSIRDTEAFF. The DNA of the CDR3 is TGTGCCAGCAGTATTCGGGACACTGAAGCTTTCTTT.

The chain uses TRBV18 and TRBJ2-4, with D possibly being TRBD1 or TRBD2 (5 bases each). Trimming took 5 bases from V and 7 from J, leaving 18 bases between them. CDR1 is KGHSH and CDR2 is LQKENI in the germline V gene. The CDR3 totals 15 residues. CDR3 DNA sequence: TGTGCCAGCTCAGGGGGACGTCCGAGGGAGAACATTCAGTACTTC. Protein sequence: CASSGGRPRENIQYF.

V gene TRBV6-1 combines with J gene TRBJ2-7; D perhaps matches TRBD1 (5 bases). CDR3 length equals 11 residues. V dropped 8 bases and J dropped 6 bases, with 11 bases sitting between them. Per the germline V gene, CDR1 is MNHNS and CDR2 is SASEGT. CDR3 region: CASWQGFEQYF. The CDR3 nucleotides are TGTGCCAGCTGGCAGGGTTTCGAGCAGTACTTC.

The table lists this clone with a few counts. The chain carries TRBV27 and TRBJ1-1; the D is unclear. In germline, CDR1 is MNHEY, CDR2 SMNVEV (reference sequence). The CDR3 has 13 amino acids. V was cut by 5 bases and J by 0 bases, with 7 bases left in between. CDR3: CASSLAMNTEAFF. CDR3 in DNA: TGTGCCAGCAGTCTCGCCATGAACACTGAAGCTTTCTTT.

V gene TRBV19 combines with J gene TRBJ2-7; D gene unclear. Deletions cut 5 bases from V and 6 bases from J, with 14 bases between. The CDR3 covers 13 residues. Germline V gene sequence: CDR1 LNHDA, CDR2 SQIVND (reference sequence). The CDR3 reads CASSPPLSSEQYF. In nucleotides, the CDR3 is TGTGCCAGTAGTCCCCCTCTTTCTTCCGAGCAGTACTTC.

This chain links TRBV5-6 with TRBJ1-2, with D maybe TRBD1 (5 bases). The CDR3 is 15 amino acids. Germline assignment: CDR1 SGHDT and CDR2 YYEEEE. The V end lost 4 bases, the J end lost 0 bases, and 13 bases lay between the germline ends. The CDR3 spells CASSVGENPNYGYTF. The CDR3 region has the DNA TGTGCCAGCAGCGTGGGGGAAAATCCTAACTATGGCTACACCTTC.

The rearrangement joins TRBV28 to TRBJ1-2; D uncertain. Trimming took off 0 bases at V and 3 bases at J, with 14 bases between the two ends. Germline assignment: CDR1 MDHEN and CDR2 SYDVKM. CDR3 size: 16 residues. CDR3 bases: TGTGCCAGCAGTTTATGGAGATCCCCACGGTACTATGGCTACACCTTC. As protein: CASSLWRSPRYYGYTF.

The chain carries TRBV15 and TRBJ2-7; D call uncertain. This CDR3 comprises 14 residues. Trimming left V 7 bases short and J 0 bases short, with 13 bases between. Germline V gene lookup returns CDR1 LNHNV and CDR2 YYDKDF (reference sequence). In DNA form, the CDR3 reads TGTGCCACCACCCAAGGGCAGGACTCCTACGAGCAGTACTTC. This gives the protein CATTQGQDSYEQYF.

CDR3 amino acids: CASTQMRLAGTEAFF. The CDR3 DNA reads as TGTGCCAGCACCCAGATGAGGCTCGCGGGTACTGAAGCTTTCTTT. The chain carries TRBV28 and TRBJ1-1; D not certain. The CDR3 runs 15 residues. Germline lookup yields CDR1 MDHEN and CDR2 SYDVKM. V gave up 7 bases and J gave up 5 bases, with 20 bases separating them.

V and J are TRBV9 and TRBJ1-2; D may be TRBD1 (5 bases). The CDR3 totals 14 residues. Germline lookup yields CDR1 SGDLS and CDR2 YYNGEE. Trimming shortened V by 6 bases and J by 2 bases, and 14 bases separated the two germline ends. DNA of the CDR3: TGTGCCAGCACCCTGACGGGGGGAAACTATGGCTACACCTTC. Protein sequence: CASTLTGGNYGYTF.

The chain carries TRBV27 and TRBJ2-1; TRBD1 is a possible D gene (5 bases). The V gene's germline CDR1 is MNHEY and CDR2 SMNVEV (reference sequence). This CDR3 spans 16 amino acids. Between the trimmed V and J ends, which lost 0 bases and 5 bases, there was a span of 14 bases. CDR3 residues: CASSLSLYQGNNEQFF. Here the CDR3 DNA reads TGTGCCAGCAGTTTATCCCTTTATCAGGGAAACAATGAGCAGTTCTTC.